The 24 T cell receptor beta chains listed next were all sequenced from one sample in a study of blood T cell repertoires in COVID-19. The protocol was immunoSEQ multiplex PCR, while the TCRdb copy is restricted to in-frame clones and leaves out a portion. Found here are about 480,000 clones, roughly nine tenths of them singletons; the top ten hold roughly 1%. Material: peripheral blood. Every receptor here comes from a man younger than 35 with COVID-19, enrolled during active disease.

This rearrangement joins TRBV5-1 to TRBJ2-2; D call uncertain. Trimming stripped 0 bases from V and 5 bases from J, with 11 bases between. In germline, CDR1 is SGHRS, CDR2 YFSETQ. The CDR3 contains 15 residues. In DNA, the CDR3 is TGCGCCAGCAGCTTGGCCGTCAGCAGGACCGGGGAGCTGTTTTTT. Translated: CASSLAVSRTGELFF.

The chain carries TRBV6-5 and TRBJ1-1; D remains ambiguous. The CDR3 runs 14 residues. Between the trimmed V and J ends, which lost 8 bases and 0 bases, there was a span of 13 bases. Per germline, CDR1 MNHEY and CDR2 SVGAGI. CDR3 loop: CASAREHLNTEAFF. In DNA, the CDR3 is TGTGCCAGCGCCCGGGAACACCTGAACACTGAAGCTTTCTTT.

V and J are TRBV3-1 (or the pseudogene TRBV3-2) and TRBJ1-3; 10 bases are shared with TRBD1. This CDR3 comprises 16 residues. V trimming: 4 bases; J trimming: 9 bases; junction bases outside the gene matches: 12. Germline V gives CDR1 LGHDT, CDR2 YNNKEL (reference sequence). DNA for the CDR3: TGTGCCAGCAGCCCGACAGGGGGCTTTCTCGAGGGCACCATATATTTT. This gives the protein CASSPTGGFLEGTIYF.

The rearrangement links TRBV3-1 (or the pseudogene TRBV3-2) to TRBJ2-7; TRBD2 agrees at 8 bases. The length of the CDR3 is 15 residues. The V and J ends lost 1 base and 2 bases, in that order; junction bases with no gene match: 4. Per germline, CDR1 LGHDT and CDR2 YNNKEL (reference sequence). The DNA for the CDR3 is TGTGCCAGCAGCCAAGCTAGCGGGCGAGCCTACGAGCAGTACTTC. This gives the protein CASSQASGRAYEQYF.

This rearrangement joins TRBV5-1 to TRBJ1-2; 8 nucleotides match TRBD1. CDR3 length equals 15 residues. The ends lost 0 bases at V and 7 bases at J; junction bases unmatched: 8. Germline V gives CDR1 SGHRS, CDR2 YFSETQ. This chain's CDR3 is CASSLGTTGEGGYTF. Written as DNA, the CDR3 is TGCGCCAGCAGCTTGGGGACGACAGGGGAAGGTGGCTACACCTTC. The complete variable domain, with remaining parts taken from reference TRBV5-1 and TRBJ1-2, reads KAGVTQTPRYLIKTRGQQVTLSCSPISGHRSVSWYQQTPGQGLQFLFEYFSETQRNKGNFPGRFSGRQFSNSRSEMNVSTLELGDSALYLCASSLGTTGEGGYTFGSGTRLTVV.

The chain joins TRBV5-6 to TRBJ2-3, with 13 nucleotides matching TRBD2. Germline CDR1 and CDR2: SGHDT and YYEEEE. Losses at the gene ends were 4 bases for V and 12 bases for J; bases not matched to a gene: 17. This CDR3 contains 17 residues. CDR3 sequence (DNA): TGTGCCAGCAGCGCCGGACTAGCGGGAGTTCAAAGTTTCAACCAGTATTTT. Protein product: CASSAGLAGVQSFNQYF. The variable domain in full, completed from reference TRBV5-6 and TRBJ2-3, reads DAGVTQSPTHLIKTRGQQVTLRCSPKSGHDTVSWYQQALGQGPQFIFQYYEEEERQRGNFPDRFSGHQFPNYSSELNVNALLLGDSALYLCASSAGLAGVQSFNQYFGPGTRLTVL.

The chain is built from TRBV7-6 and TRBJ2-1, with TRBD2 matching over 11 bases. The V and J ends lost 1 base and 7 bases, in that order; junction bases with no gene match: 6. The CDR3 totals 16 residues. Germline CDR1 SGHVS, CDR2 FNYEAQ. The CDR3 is CASSLGGSGRGNEQFF. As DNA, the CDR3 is TGTGCCAGCAGCTTAGGAGGTAGCGGGAGGGGAAATGAGCAGTTCTTC.

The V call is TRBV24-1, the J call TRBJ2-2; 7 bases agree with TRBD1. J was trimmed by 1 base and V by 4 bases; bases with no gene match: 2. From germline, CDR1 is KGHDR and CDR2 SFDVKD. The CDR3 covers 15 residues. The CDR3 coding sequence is TGTGCCACCAGTGACAACAGGGGGAACACCGGGGAGCTGTTTTTT. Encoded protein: CATSDNRGNTGELFF.

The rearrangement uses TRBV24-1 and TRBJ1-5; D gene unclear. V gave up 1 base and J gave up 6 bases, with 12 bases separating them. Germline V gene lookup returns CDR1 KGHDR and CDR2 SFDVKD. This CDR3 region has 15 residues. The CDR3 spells CATSDFSRYGQPQHF. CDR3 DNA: TGTGCCACCAGTGATTTTTCCAGGTATGGTCAGCCCCAGCATTTT.

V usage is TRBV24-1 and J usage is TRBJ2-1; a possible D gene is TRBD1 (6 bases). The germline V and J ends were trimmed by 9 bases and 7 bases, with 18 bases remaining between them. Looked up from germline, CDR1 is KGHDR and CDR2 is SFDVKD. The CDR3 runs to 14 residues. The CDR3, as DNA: TGTGCCACCGCTCATAGCCCTCAGGGGAATGAGCAGTTCTTC. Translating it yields CATAHSPQGNEQFF.

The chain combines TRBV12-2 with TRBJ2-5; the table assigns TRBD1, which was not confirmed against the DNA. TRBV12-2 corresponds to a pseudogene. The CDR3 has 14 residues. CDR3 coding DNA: TGTGCAAGTCGGCACGGGACAGGCCAAGAGGCCCAGTACTTC. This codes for CASRHGTGQEAQYF.

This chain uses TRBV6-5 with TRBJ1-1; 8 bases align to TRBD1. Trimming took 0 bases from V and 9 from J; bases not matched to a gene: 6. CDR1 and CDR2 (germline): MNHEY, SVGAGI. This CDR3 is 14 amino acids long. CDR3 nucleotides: TGTGCCAGCAGTTACTCCTCCGGACAGGGAAAAGCTTTCTTT. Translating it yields CASSYSSGQGKAFF.

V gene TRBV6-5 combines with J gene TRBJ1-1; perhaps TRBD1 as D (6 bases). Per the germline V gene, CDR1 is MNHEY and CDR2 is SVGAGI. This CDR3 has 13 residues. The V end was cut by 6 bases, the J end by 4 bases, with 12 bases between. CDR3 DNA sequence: TGTGCCAGCAGACAGGGAAGGCGCACTGAAGCTTTCTTT. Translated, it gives CASRQGRRTEAFF.

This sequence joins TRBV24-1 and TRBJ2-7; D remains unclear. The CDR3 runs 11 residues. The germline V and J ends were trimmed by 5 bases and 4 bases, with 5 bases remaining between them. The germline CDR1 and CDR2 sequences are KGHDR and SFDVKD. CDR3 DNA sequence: TGTGCCACCAGTGCAGTATACGAGCAGTACTTC. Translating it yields CATSAVYEQYF.

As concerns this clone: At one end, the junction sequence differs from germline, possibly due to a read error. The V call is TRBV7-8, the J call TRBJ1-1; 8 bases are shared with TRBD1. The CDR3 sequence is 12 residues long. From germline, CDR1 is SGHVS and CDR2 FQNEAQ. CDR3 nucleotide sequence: TGTGCCAGCGGGACAGGCTCCCTTGAAGTTTTCTTT. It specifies CASGTGSLEVFF.

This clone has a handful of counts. CDR3 DNA sequence: TGTGCCAGCAGCTTGGCGACAGGGCAGAATGAAAAACTGTTTTTT. It is translated as CASSLATGQNEKLFF. The chain uses TRBV7-9 and TRBJ1-4; 7 bases line up with TRBD1. CDR1 is SEHNR, CDR2 FQNEAQ, per germline (reference sequence). With 3 bases clipped from V and 5 bases from J, the junction kept 6 bases outside the gene matches. This CDR3 spans 15 amino acids.

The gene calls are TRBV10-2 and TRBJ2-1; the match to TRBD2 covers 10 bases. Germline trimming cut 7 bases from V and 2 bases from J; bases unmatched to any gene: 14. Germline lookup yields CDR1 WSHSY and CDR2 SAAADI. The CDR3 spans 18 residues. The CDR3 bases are TGCGCCAGCAAACTCGGACTAGCGGCCAAAAACACCTACAATGAGCAGTTCTTC. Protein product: CASKLGLAAKNTYNEQFF.

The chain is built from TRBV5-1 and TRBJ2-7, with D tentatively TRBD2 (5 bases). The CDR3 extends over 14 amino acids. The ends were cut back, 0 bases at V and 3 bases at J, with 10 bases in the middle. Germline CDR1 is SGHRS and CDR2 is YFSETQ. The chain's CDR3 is CASSLVPGYYEQYF. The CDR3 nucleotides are TGCGCCAGCAGCTTGGTCCCGGGGTACTACGAGCAGTACTTC.

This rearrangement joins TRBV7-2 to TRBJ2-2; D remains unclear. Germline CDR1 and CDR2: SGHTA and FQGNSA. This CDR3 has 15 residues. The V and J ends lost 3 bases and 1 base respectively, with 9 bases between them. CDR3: CASSLAALNTGELFF. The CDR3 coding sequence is TGTGCCAGCAGCTTGGCGGCCTTGAACACCGGGGAGCTGTTTTTT. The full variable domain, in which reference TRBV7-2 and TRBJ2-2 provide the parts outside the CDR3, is GAGVSQSPSNKVTEKGKDVELRCDPISGHTALYWYRQSLGQGLEFLIYFQGNSAPDKSGLPSDRFSAERTGGSVSTLTIQRTQQEDSAVYLCASSLAALNTGELFFGEGSRLTVL.

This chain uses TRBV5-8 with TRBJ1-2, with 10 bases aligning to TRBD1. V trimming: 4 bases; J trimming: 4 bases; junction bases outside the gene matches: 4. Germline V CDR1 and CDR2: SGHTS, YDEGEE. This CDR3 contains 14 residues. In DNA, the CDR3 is TGTGCCAGCAGCCCGGACAGGGGGTTCTATGGCTACACCTTC. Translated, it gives CASSPDRGFYGYTF.

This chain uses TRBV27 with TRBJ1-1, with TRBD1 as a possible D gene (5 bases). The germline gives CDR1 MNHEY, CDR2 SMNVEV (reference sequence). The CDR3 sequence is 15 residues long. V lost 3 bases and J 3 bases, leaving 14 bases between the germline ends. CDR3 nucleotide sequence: TGTGCCAGCAGTTTGAGCGGGGGATATTACACTGAAGCTTTCTTT. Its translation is CASSLSGGYYTEAFF.

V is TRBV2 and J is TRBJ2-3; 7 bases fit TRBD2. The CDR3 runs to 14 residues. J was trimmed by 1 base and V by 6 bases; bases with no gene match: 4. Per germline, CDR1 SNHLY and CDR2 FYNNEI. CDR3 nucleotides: TGTGCCAGCAGAGTGGGGGGGGGCACAGATACGCAGTATTTT. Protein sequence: CASRVGGGTDTQYF.

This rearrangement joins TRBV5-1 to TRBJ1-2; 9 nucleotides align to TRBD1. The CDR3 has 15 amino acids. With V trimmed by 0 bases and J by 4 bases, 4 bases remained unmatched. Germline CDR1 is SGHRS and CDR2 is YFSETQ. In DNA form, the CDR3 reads TGCGCCAGCAGCTTGGGAGGACAGGGGTCCTATGGCTACACCTTC. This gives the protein CASSLGGQGSYGYTF.

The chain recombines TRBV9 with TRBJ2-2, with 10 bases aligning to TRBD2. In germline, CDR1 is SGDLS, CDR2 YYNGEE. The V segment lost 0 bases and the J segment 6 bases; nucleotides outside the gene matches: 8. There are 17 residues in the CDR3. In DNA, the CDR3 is TGTGCCAGCAGCGTAGCTCTAGCGGGAGTTTCTTCCGGGGAGCTGTTTTTT. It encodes CASSVALAGVSSGELFF.